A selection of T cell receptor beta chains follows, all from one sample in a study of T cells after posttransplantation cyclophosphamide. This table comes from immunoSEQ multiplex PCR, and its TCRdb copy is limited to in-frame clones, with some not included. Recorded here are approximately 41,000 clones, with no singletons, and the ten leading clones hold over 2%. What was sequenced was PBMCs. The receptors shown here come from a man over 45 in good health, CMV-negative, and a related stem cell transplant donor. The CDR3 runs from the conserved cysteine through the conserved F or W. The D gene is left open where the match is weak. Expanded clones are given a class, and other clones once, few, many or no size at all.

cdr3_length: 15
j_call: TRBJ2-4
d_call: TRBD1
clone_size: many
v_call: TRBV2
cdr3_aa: CASSGTGADKNIQYF
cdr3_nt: TGTGCCAGCAGCGGGACAGGGGCTGACAAAAACATTCAGTACTTC

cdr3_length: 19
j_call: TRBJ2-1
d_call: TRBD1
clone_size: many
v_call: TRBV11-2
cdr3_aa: CASSLDRGYFSISYNEQFF
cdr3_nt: TGTGCCAGCAGCTTAGACAGGGGGTACTTCTCTATCTCCTACAATGAGCAGTTCTTC

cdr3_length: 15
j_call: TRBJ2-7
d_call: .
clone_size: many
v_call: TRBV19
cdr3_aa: CASSIWGVDSYEQYF
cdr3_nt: TGTGCCAGTAGTATATGGGGGGTAGACTCCTACGAGCAGTACTTC

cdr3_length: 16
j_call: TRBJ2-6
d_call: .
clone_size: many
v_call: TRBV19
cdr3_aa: CASQGTFLAGANVLTF
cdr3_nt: TGTGCCAGTCAGGGGACGTTCTTGGCTGGGGCCAACGTCCTGACTTTC

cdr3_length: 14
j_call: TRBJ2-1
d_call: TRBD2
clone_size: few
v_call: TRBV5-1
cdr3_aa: CASSLLAGYNEQFF
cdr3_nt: TGCGCCAGCAGCTTGTTAGCGGGGTACAATGAGCAGTTCTTC

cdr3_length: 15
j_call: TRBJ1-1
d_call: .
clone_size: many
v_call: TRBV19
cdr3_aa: CASSPQTASNTEAFF
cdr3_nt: TGTGCCAGTAGTCCGCAGACAGCTTCGAACACTGAAGCTTTCTTT

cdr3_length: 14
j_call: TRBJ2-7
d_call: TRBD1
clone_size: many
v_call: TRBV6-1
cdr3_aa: CASSPGQGAYEQYF
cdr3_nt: TGTGCCAGCAGCCCGGGACAGGGGGCTTACGAGCAGTACTTC

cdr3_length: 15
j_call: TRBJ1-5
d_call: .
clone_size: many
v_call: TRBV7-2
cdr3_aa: CASSSGTRENQPQHF
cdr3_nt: TGTGCCAGCAGCTCCGGGACAAGGGAAAATCAGCCCCAGCATTTT

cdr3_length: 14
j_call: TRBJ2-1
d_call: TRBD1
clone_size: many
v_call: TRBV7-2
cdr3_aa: CASSPGTAYNEQFF
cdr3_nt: TGTGCCAGCAGCCCCGGGACAGCCTACAATGAGCAGTTCTTC

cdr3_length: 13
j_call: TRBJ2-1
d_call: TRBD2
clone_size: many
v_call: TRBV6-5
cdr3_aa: CASKSGGVNEQFF
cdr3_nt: TGTGCCAGCAAAAGCGGGGGGGTCAATGAGCAGTTCTTC

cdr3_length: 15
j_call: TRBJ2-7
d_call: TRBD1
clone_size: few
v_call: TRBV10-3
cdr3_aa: CAISESGTGGGEQYF
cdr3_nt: TGTGCCATCAGTGAGTCGGGGACAGGGGGAGGCGAGCAGTACTTC

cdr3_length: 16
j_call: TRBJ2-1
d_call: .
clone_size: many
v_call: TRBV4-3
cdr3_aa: CASSQDEGGPGNEQFF
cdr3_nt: TGCGCCAGCAGCCAAGACGAGGGGGGGCCCGGCAATGAGCAGTTCTTC

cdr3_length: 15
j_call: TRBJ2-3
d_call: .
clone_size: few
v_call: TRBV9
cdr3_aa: CASGEGGGLTDTQYF
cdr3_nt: TGTGCCAGCGGGGAGGGGGGAGGACTCACAGATACGCAGTATTTT

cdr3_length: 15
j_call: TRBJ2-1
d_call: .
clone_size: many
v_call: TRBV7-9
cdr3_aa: CASSLGGTYYNEQFF
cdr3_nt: TGTGCCAGCAGTTTAGGCGGGACCTACTACAATGAGCAGTTCTTC

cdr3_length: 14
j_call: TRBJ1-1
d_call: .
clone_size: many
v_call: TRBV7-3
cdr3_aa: CASRPAGENTEAFF
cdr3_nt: TGTGCCAGCAGACCCGCAGGGGAGAACACTGAAGCTTTCTTT

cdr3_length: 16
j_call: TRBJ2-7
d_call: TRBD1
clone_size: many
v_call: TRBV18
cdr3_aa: CASSPTGTGGINEQYF
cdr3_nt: TGTGCCAGCTCACCTACCGGGACAGGGGGTATCAACGAGCAGTACTTC

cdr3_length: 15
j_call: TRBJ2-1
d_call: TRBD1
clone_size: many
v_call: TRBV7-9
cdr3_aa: CASSPNRGLYNEQFF
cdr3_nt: TGTGCCAGCAGCCCAAACAGGGGTCTCTACAATGAGCAGTTCTTC

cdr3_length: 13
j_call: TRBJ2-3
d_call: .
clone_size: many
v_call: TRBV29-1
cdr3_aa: CSVGGGGADTQYF
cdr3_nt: TGCAGCGTTGGGGGAGGGGGAGCAGATACGCAGTATTTT

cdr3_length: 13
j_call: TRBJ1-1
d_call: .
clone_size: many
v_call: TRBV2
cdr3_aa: CASSASRDTEAFF
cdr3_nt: TGTGCCAGCAGTGCCTCCAGGGACACTGAAGCTTTCTTT

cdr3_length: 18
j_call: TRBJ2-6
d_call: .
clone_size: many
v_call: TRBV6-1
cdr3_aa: CASSARTGAGSGANVLTF
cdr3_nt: TGTGCCAGCAGTGCTCGAACAGGGGCGGGGAGTGGGGCCAACGTCCTGACTTTC

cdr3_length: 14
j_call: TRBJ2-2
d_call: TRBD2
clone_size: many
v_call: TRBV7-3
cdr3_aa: CASRTRLAAGELFF
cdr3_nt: TGTGCCAGCAGGACCCGACTAGCGGCCGGGGAGCTGTTTTTT

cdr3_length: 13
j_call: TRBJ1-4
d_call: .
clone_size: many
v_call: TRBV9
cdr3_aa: CASSAEQDEKLFF
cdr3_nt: TGTGCCAGCAGCGCCGAACAGGATGAAAAACTGTTTTTT

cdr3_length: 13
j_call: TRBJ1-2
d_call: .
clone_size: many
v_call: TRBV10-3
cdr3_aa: CAISRQENYGYTF
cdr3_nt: TGTGCCATCAGCCGACAGGAGAACTATGGCTACACCTTC

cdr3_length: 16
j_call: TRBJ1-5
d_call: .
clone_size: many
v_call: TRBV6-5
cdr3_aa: CASSYSGGRATQPQHF
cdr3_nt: TGTGCCAGCAGTTATAGCGGGGGGAGGGCCACTCAGCCCCAGCATTTT

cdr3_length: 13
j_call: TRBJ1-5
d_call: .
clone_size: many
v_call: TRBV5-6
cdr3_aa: CASSLGGPEPQHF
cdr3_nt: TGTGCCAGCAGCTTAGGAGGGCCGGAGCCCCAGCATTTT

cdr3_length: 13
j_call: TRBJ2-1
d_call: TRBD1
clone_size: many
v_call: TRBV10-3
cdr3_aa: CAITRDRANEQFF
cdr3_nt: TGTGCCATCACCCGGGACAGGGCAAATGAGCAGTTCTTC

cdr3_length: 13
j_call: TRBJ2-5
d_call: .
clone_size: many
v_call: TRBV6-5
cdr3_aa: CASIKGSGETQYF
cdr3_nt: TGTGCCAGCATAAAGGGGAGCGGGGAGACCCAGTACTTC

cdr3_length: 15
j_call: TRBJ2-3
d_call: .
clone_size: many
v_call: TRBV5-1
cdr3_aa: CASSLAGVRTDTQYF
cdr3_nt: TGCGCCAGCAGCTTAGCAGGGGTTAGGACAGATACGCAGTATTTT

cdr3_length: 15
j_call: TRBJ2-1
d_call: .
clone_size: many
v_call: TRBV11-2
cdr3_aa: CASSLDPGAYNEQFF
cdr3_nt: TGTGCCAGCAGCTTAGATCCGGGGGCCTACAATGAGCAGTTCTTC

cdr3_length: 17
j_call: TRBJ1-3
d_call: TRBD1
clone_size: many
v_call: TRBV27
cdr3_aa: CASSLFRGDGSGNTIYF
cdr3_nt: TGTGCCAGCAGTTTATTCAGGGGGGATGGGTCAGGAAACACCATATATTTT

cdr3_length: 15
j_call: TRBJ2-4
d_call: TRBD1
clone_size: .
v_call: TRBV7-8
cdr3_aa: CASSPQGTGKNIQYF
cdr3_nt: TGTGCCAGCAGCCCCCAGGGGACAGGCAAAAACATTCAGTACTTC

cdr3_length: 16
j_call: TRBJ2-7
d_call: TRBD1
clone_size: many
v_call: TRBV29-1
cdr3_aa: CSVRGGFGTASYEQYF
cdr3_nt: TGCAGCGTGCGCGGTGGGTTCGGGACAGCTTCCTACGAGCAGTACTTC

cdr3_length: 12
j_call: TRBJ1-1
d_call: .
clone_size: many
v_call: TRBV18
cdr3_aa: CASSPLDSEAFF
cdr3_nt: TGTGCCAGCTCACCACTGGACTCTGAAGCTTTCTTT

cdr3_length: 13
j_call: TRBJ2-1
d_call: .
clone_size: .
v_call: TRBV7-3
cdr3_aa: CASSRTITNEQFF
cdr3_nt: TGTGCCAGCAGTCGGACTATCACTAATGAGCAGTTCTTC

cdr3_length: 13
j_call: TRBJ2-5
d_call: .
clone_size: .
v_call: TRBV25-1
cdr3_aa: CASSPGAPGEQYF
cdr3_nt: TGTGCCAGCAGCCCAGGGGCCCCCGGTGAGCAGTACTTC

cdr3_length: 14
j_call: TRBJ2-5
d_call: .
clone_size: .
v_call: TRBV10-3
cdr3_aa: CSSQQPGKKETQYF
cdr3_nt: TGTTCTTCCCAGCAACCGGGGAAAAAAGAGACCCAGTACTTC

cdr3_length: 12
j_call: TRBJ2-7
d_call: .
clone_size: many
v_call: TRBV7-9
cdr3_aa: CASSLRPYEQYF
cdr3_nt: TGTGCCAGCAGCCTCAGGCCCTACGAGCAGTACTTC

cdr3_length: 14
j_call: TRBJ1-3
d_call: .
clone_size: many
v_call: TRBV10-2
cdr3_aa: CASTRGNDGNTIYF
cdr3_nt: TGCGCCAGCACCCGAGGGAACGATGGAAACACCATATATTTT

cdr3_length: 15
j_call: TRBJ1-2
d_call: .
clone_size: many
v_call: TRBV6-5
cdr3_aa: CASSYSYSSNYGYTF
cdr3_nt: TGTGCCAGCAGTTACTCGTACAGTAGTAACTATGGCTACACCTTC

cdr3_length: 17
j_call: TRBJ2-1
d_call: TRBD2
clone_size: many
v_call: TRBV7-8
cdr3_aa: CASSLKIGGGPYNEQFF
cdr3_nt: TGTGCCAGCAGCTTAAAGATCGGGGGGGGCCCCTACAATGAGCAGTTCTTC

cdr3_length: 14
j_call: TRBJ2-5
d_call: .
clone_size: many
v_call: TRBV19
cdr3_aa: CASSTVEGAETQYF
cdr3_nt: TGTGCCAGTAGCACCGTTGAGGGAGCGGAGACCCAGTACTTC

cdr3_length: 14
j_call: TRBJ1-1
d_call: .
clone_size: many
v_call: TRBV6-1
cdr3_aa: CASREQGMNTEAFF
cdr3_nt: TGTGCCAGCAGGGAGCAGGGGATGAACACTGAAGCTTTCTTT

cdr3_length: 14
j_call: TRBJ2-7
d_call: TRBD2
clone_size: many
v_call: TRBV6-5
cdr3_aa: CASSPTSGGYEQYF
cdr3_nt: TGTGCCAGCAGCCCGACTAGCGGGGGCTACGAGCAGTACTTC

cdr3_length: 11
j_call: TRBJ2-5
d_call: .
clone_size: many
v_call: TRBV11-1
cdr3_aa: CASSLLETQYF
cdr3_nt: TGTGCCAGCAGCTTACTGGAGACCCAGTACTTC

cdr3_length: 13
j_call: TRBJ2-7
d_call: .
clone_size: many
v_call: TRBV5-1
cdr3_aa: CASSLLSGYEQYF
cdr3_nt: TGCGCCAGCAGCTTGCTGTCAGGGTACGAGCAGTACTTC

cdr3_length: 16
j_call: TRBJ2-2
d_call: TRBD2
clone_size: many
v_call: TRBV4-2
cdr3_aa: CASSQVLEREAGELFF
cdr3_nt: TGTGCCAGCAGCCAAGTACTGGAGCGGGAGGCCGGGGAGCTGTTTTTT

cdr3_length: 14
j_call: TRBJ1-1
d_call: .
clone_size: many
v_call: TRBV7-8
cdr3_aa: CASSAREGNTEAFF
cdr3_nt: TGTGCCAGCAGCGCACGAGAGGGGAACACTGAAGCTTTCTTT

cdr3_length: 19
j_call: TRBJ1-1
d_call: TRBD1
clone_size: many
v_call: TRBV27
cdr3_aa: CASSFLWPTGGGKMAEAFF
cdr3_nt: TGTGCCAGCAGTTTTTTATGGCCGACAGGGGGGGGTAAGATGGCTGAAGCTTTCTTT

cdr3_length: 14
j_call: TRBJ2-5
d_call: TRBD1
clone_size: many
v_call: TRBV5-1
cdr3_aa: CASSSGQPQETQYF
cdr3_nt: TGCGCCAGCAGCTCGGGACAGCCTCAAGAGACCCAGTACTTC

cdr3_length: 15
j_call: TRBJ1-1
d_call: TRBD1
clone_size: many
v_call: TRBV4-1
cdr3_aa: CASSQETGQGSEAFF
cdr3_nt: TGCGCCAGCAGCCAAGAGACCGGACAGGGGTCTGAAGCTTTCTTT

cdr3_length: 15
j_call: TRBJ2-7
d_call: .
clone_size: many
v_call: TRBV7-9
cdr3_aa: CASSLTGSTSYEQYF
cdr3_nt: TGTGCCAGCAGCTTAACCGGGAGCACCTCCTACGAGCAGTACTTC

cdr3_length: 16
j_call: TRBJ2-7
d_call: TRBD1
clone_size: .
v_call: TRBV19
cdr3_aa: CATSDRGLLNGYEQYF
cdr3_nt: TGTGCCACCTCGGACAGGGGCCTTCTTAACGGCTACGAGCAGTACTTC

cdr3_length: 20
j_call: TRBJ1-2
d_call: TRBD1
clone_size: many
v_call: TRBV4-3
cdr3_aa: CASSPIDGGDRALVGYGYTF
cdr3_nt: TGCGCCAGCAGCCCCATCGATGGGGGGGACAGGGCACTGGTGGGTTATGGCTACACCTTC